One sample yielded the 8 T cell receptor beta chains listed below, sequenced in a study of post-analysis software for immune sequencing data. Whole-study results and caveats: Five TRBV segments occurring more often in patients than controls included TRBV5-6, TRBV5-1 and TRBV20-1.

No cognate antigen is known for these TCRs. Researchers reported that TCR beta cDNA libraries carried unique molecular identifiers. TCRdb reprocessed the PCR reads via MiXCR and lists one record per CDR3 protein. The sample consists of about 540,000 distinct CDR3 sequences, less than 40% of them appearing once. Sequenced sample: blood. The receptors come from a girl aged 2-17 years with multiple sclerosis.

This clonotype has more than one count but fewer than ten. V usage is TRBV27 and J usage is TRBJ1-2, with 7 bases that match TRBD1. V shed 5 bases, J shed 7 bases, and the junction held 10 bases outside the gene matches. Germline lookup yields CDR1 MNHEY and CDR2 SMNVEV (reference sequence). The CDR3 covers 14 residues. For the CDR3, the DNA is TGTGCCAGCAGTGCCCTGACAGGGAAATTTGGCTACACCTTC. Residues: CASSALTGKFGYTF.

CDR3 sequence reads: CSARSLDTIQETQYF. The CDR3 DNA reads TGCAGTGCTAGGTCTTTGGACACAATCCAAGAGACCCAGTACTTC. The J gene is TRBJ2-5, the V gene TRBV20-1; the D gene is possibly TRBD1 (5 bases). The germline V gene has CDR1 DFQATT and CDR2 SNEGSKA (reference sequence). This CDR3 has 15 residues. V was trimmed by 3 bases and J by 1 base, leaving 15 bases between them.

This clonotype was found a few times. The genes are TRBV27 and TRBJ1-1; 10 nucleotides line up with TRBD1. This CDR3 contains 16 residues. The germline V gene has CDR1 MNHEY and CDR2 SMNVEV (reference sequence). Germline trimming cut 6 bases from V and 4 bases from J; bases unmatched to any gene: 11. CDR3 amino acids: CASRTGGAGGFTEAFF. Written as DNA, the CDR3 is TGTGCCAGCAGGACAGGGGGCGCGGGAGGATTCACTGAAGCTTTCTTT.

The count of this clonotype is one. This chain joins TRBV12-3 or TRBV12-4 and TRBJ2-1; possibly TRBD1 for D (6 bases). There are 15 residues in the CDR3. V shed 5 bases and J shed 4 bases, with 15 bases lying between them. CDR3 region: CASSPSGTRYNEQFF. CDR3 in DNA: TGTGCCAGCAGTCCCTCCGGGACAAGGTACAATGAGCAGTTCTTC.

This clonotype appeared once. This chain joins TRBV6-1 and TRBJ1-4; 9 positions match TRBD1. Unmatched junction bases numbered 4, after V lost 6 bases and J lost 8 bases. Per the germline V gene, CDR1 is MNHNS and CDR2 is SASEGT. CDR3 size: 13 residues. CDR3 protein: CASRRGTGEKLFF. The CDR3 coding sequence is TGTGCCAGCAGGCGCGGGACAGGGGAAAAACTGTTTTTT.

This clonotype came up a few times. The chain combines TRBV7-2 with TRBJ2-5; 10 bases are a match to TRBD2. The CDR3 is made up of 18 amino acids. With 0 bases clipped from V and 5 bases from J, the junction kept 12 bases outside the gene matches. The germline gives CDR1 SGHTA, CDR2 FQGNSA. In DNA form, the CDR3 reads TGTGCCAGCAGCTTAGCGCTAGGAGCGGGGGGGCAGTTGGAGACCCAGTACTTC. The encoded protein is CASSLALGAGGQLETQYF.

This rearrangement joins TRBV6-6 to TRBJ1-1; D remains unclear. The CDR3 spans 10 residues. Trimming removed 10 bases at V and 6 bases at J, with 9 bases between. Germline assignment: CDR1 MNHNY and CDR2 SVGAGI (reference sequence). In DNA, the CDR3 is TGTGCCACCTCTCGGTCTGAAGCTTTCTTT. It is translated as CATSRSEAFF.

This clonotype showed up just a few times. The chain combines TRBV28 with TRBJ2-6; TRBD1 is a possible D gene (5 bases). The ends were cut back, 8 bases at V and 2 bases at J, with 13 bases in the middle. There are 15 residues in the CDR3. CDR1 is MDHEN and CDR2 is SYDVKM in the germline V gene. In DNA, the CDR3 is TGTGCCAGCTCCCTAGGGGTTACTGGGGCCAACGTCCTGACTTTC. Protein product: CASSLGVTGANVLTF.